The 30 T cell receptor beta chains below come from one sample, sequenced in a study of neurological immune-mediated disorders. From the 5' RACE reads, TCRdb called clonotypes with MiXCR, one entry per CDR3 protein. Of fewer than 85,000 distinct CDR3 sequences listed, around 4.2% are singletons. The material sequenced was PBMCs. Receptor source: a man younger than 40 with multiple sclerosis.

This clonotype was observed at least ten times. J is TRBJ1-3 and V is TRBV9; D gene unclear. V lost 0 bases and J lost 7, with 8 bases in between. From germline, CDR1 is SGDLS and CDR2 YYNGEE. The CDR3 extends over 13 amino acids. The CDR3 here is CASSVVDGNTIYF. CDR3 DNA sequence: TGTGCCAGCAGCGTAGTTGATGGGAACACCATATATTTT. The full variable domain, rest sourced from reference TRBV9 and TRBJ1-3, is DSGVTQTPKHLITATGQRVTLRCSPRSGDLSVYWYQQSLDQGLQFLIQYYNGEERAKGNILERFSAQQFPDLHSELNLSSLELGDSALYFCASSVVDGNTIYFGEGSWLTVV.

This clonotype was recorded many times. The chain has TRBV4-1 and TRBJ2-7; D is uncertain. V lost 1 base and J lost 4, with 14 bases in between. CDR3 length equals 15 residues. Germline V lookup: CDR1 MGHRA, CDR2 YSYEKL. CDR3: CASSQVGAGHYEQYF. The CDR3 nucleotides read TGCGCCAGCAGCCAAGTCGGCGCCGGGCATTACGAGCAGTACTTC.

This clonotype was seen repeatedly, ten times or more. CDR3 DNA sequence: TGCGCCAGCAGCCCTGGGACAGGGGGGATCCCGGACTACGAGCAGTACTTC. Translation gives CASSPGTGGIPDYEQYF. This sequence joins TRBV4-1 and TRBJ2-7, with 11 bases matching TRBD1. J lost 3 bases, V lost 4 bases, and 11 bases had no gene match. This CDR3 is 17 amino acids long. The germline V gene has CDR1 MGHRA and CDR2 YSYEKL.

This clonotype came up many times. The chain recombines TRBV5-1 with TRBJ2-5; 8 bases are shared with TRBD1. J lost 2 bases, V lost 1 base, and 4 bases had no gene match. Germline lookup yields CDR1 SGHRS and CDR2 YFSETQ. The CDR3 covers 15 residues. The chain's CDR3 is CASSLNTGGQETQYF. DNA of the CDR3: TGCGCCAGCAGCTTGAATACAGGGGGGCAAGAGACCCAGTACTTC. The variable domain in full, completed from reference TRBV5-1 and TRBJ2-5, reads KAGVTQTPRYLIKTRGQQVTLSCSPISGHRSVSWYQQTPGQGLQFLFEYFSETQRNKGNFPGRFSGRQFSNSRSEMNVSTLELGDSALYLCASSLNTGGQETQYFGPGTRLLVL.

This clonotype was counted at least ten times. At one of its ends the junction is not consistent with the germline gene, which may arise from a read error. The V gene is TRBV9, the J gene TRBJ1-6, with TRBD1 matching over 7 bases. Germline V gene data show CDR1 as SGDLS and CDR2 as YYNGEE. The CDR3 sequence is 16 residues long. The CDR3: CASSESRGFRNSPLNF. The CDR3 DNA follows: TGTGCCAGCAGCGAATCCAGGGGGTTCCGGAATTCACCCCTCAACTTT.

This clonotype was seen many times. The rearrangement uses TRBV20-1 and TRBJ1-2; the D gene is possibly TRBD1 (5 bases). This CDR3 region has 14 residues. V dropped 2 bases and J dropped 8 bases, with 18 bases sitting between them. Germline V gene sequence: CDR1 DFQATT, CDR2 SNEGSKA (reference sequence). The CDR3, as DNA: TGCAGTGCTAGAATCTCGTGGGGGATTGGGGGCTACACCTTC. This translates into CSARISWGIGGYTF.

In this sample, this clonotype turned up a few times. A much larger clone differs from this one at a single base, so this may be a read error. This chain connects TRBV5-6 to TRBJ1-3; D perhaps matches TRBD1 (6 bases). The CDR3 is made up of 15 amino acids. CDR1 and CDR2 (germline): SGHDT, YYEEEE. V lost 1 base and J 4 bases, leaving 12 bases between the germline ends. The CDR3 DNA is TGTGCCAGCAGCTTGTATCCGGGGACAGGAAACACCATATATTTT. This translates into CASSLYPGTGNTIYF.

The V call is TRBV7-9, the J call TRBJ2-3; D may match TRBD1 or TRBD2 (6 bases each). Germline values: CDR1 SEHNR, CDR2 FQNEAQ (reference sequence). CDR3 size: 15 residues. V was pared by 7 bases and J by 4 bases, with 18 bases between. In DNA form, the CDR3 reads TGTGCCAGCACCTCGGTTGTGGGGGGCCCAGATACGCAGTATTTT. This encodes CASTSVVGGPDTQYF. The full variable domain, with the rest looked up from reference TRBV7-9 and TRBJ2-3, is DTGVSQNPRHKITKRGQNVTFRCDPISEHNRLYWYRQTLGQGPEFLTYFQNEAQLEKSRLLSDRFSAERPKGSFSTLEIQRTEQGDSAMYLCASTSVVGGPDTQYFGPGTRLTVL.

This clonotype was picked up many times. The chain is built from TRBV7-2 and TRBJ2-5; D unclear. Between the trimmed V and J ends, which lost 1 base and 5 bases, there was a span of 17 bases. CDR3 length: 16 amino acids. Germline CDR1 reads SGHTA; CDR2 reads FQGNSA. The CDR3 loop is CASSLDWSLPGETQYF. CDR3 bases: TGTGCCAGCAGCTTAGATTGGAGCTTACCTGGGGAGACCCAGTACTTC. Complete variable domain (other parts from reference TRBV7-2 and TRBJ2-5): GAGVSQSPSNKVTEKGKDVELRCDPISGHTALYWYRQSLGQGLEFLIYFQGNSAPDKSGLPSDRFSAERTGGSVSTLTIQRTQQEDSAVYLCASSLDWSLPGETQYFGPGTRLLVL.

This clonotype showed up many times. The CDR3 nucleotides are TGCGCCAGCAGCCAAGAATGGGCAGGGTACGTCAATGAGCAGTTCTTC. This translates into CASSQEWAGYVNEQFF. V gene TRBV4-3 combines with J gene TRBJ2-1, with D perhaps matching TRBD1 (5 bases). V was pared by 0 bases and J by 6 bases, with 15 bases between. This CDR3 spans 16 amino acids. Germline-derived CDR1 and CDR2 are LGHNA and YSLEER.

This clonotype has just a few counts. The rearrangement links TRBV11-2 to TRBJ2-7, with 7 bases aligning to TRBD2. The V gene's germline CDR1 is SGHAT and CDR2 FQNNGV. V trimming: 2 bases; J trimming: 1 base; junction bases outside the gene matches: 5. The CDR3 is made up of 15 amino acids. The CDR3 loop is CASSLLYGGSYEQYF. CDR3 DNA sequence: TGTGCCAGCAGCTTACTATACGGGGGGTCCTACGAGCAGTACTTC.

There are many counts of this clonotype. This chain connects TRBV5-1 to TRBJ1-4; TRBD1 might be the D (5 bases). Germline V gene sequence: CDR1 SGHRS, CDR2 YFSETQ. CDR3 length: 14 residues. Between the trimmed V and J ends, which lost 0 bases and 8 bases, there was a span of 11 bases. The CDR3 loop reads CASSLGGDGEKLFF. In nucleotides, the CDR3 is TGCGCCAGCAGCTTGGGTGGGGACGGCGAAAAACTGTTTTTT.

This clonotype has ten or more counts. The chain carries TRBV20-1 and TRBJ1-2; 9 nucleotides align to TRBD1. After removal of 6 bases from V and 2 bases from J, the junction contained 10 bases not matched to a gene. CDR1 is DFQATT, CDR2 SNEGSKA, per germline (reference sequence). This CDR3 is 15 amino acids long. CDR3 protein: CSANPRTGANYGYTF. The CDR3 region has the DNA TGCAGTGCCAACCCCAGGACAGGGGCGAACTATGGCTACACCTTC.

On this clonotype: One end of the junction is discordant with germline, which a read error may explain. This chain joins TRBV4-3 and TRBJ1-6; the D is unclear. The CDR3 extends over 14 amino acids. Per the germline V gene, CDR1 is LGHNA and CDR2 is YSLEER. CDR3 sequence: CASSQQKSFGPLNF. In DNA, the CDR3 is TGCGCCAGCAGCCAACAGAAGTCCTTTGGGCCCCTCAACTTT.

The chain couples TRBV29-1 to TRBJ1-2, with 8 nucleotides matching TRBD1. This CDR3 has 15 amino acids. Germline-derived CDR1 and CDR2 are SQVTM and ANQGSEA. V was clipped by 7 bases and J by 2 bases; unmatched bases: 12. The CDR3 sequence is CSAVLPGGVNYGYTF. The CDR3 region has the DNA TGCAGCGCAGTCCTACCAGGGGGCGTAAACTATGGCTACACCTTC.

Many counts were recorded for this clonotype. The chain links TRBV7-8 to TRBJ2-7, with 10 bases matching TRBD1. The length of the CDR3 is 16 residues. The ends lost 3 bases at V and 5 bases at J; junction bases unmatched: 10. Germline V gene data show CDR1 as SGHVS and CDR2 as FQNEAQ. This CDR3 is CASSFPRQGASHEQYF. CDR3 coding DNA: TGTGCCAGCAGCTTCCCCCGACAGGGGGCTTCCCACGAGCAGTACTTC.

There are a few counts of this clonotype. A much more abundant neighbour one base away suggests this may be a read error. The chain uses TRBV21-1 and TRBJ1-1; TRBD1 was called by the table and not checked on the DNA. TRBV21-1 has pseudogene status. This CDR3 is 18 amino acids long. In DNA form, the CDR3 reads TGTGCCAGCAGCAAAGGGGGCGACAGTGAAATAATGAACACTGAAGCTTTCTTT. It codes for CASSKGGDSEIMNTEAFF.

This clonotype has at least ten counts. The chain has TRBV29-1 and TRBJ2-5; D is unresolved. The CDR3 spans 12 residues. Germline V CDR1 and CDR2: SQVTM, ANQGSEA. V was cut by 6 bases and J by 2 bases, with 10 bases left in between. The CDR3 spells CSVNGRQETQYF. The CDR3 DNA is TGCAGCGTCAACGGACGGCAAGAGACCCAGTACTTC.

In this sample, this clonotype turned up a few times. Given a much more abundant clone one base away, this may be a read error. In this CDR3 the conserved last residue, phenylalanine or tryptophan, is missing, so a read error is likely. The chain combines TRBV20-1 with TRBJ2-3, with D possibly TRBD1 on 5 matching bases. Germline V lookup: CDR1 DFQATT, CDR2 SNEGSKA (reference sequence). The CDR3 extends over 14 amino acids. Trimming removed 0 bases from V and 1 base from J, with 8 bases in between. CDR3 nucleotide sequence: TGCAGTGCTAGAGATGGGGCCCGCACAGATACGCAGTATATT. Translated, it gives CSARDGARTDTQYI.

This clonotype has at least ten counts. The DNA of the CDR3 is TGTGCCAGCAGCGGTAGCGGGGCGGGGAATGAGCAGTTCTTC. This codes for CASSGSGAGNEQFF. The V call is TRBV5-6, the J call TRBJ2-1, with TRBD2 matching over 8 bases. Unmatched junction bases numbered 7, after V lost 4 bases and J lost 7 bases. This CDR3 is 14 amino acids long. Germline CDR1 is SGHDT and CDR2 is YYEEEE.

There are a few counts of this clonotype. The chain joins TRBV14 to TRBJ2-3, with D unresolved. This CDR3 has 13 amino acids. V was shortened by 6 bases and J by 3 bases, with 10 bases between the two germline ends. Germline V lookup: CDR1 SGHDN, CDR2 FVKESK. Here the CDR3 reads CASRSDGTDTQYF. CDR3 in DNA: TGTGCCAGCAGATCGGACGGGACAGATACGCAGTATTTT.

The chain links TRBV11-2 to TRBJ1-5; D gene ambiguous. V was pared by 3 bases and J by 9 bases, with 12 bases between. Looked up from germline, CDR1 is SGHAT and CDR2 is FQNNGV. The CDR3 loop spans 13 amino acids. The CDR3 DNA is TGTGCCAGCAGCTTGGAAGGAATGGGGCCCCAGCATTTT. Its protein product is CASSLEGMGPQHF.

This clonotype was seen many times. The chain combines TRBV5-1 with TRBJ2-7, with 14 bases matching TRBD2. The CDR3 loop spans 18 amino acids. The germline CDR1 and CDR2 sequences are SGHRS and YFSETQ. Germline trimming cut 5 bases from V and 6 bases from J; bases unmatched to any gene: 16. CDR3 residues: CASSPPPLTSGGDGEQYF. The DNA of the CDR3 is TGCGCCAGCAGTCCCCCCCCTCTGACTAGCGGGGGGGACGGCGAGCAGTACTTC.

This clonotype has at least ten counts. The rearrangement links TRBV20-1 to TRBJ1-5; 8 bases align to TRBD1. This CDR3 contains 15 residues. The V segment lost 3 bases and the J segment 7 bases; nucleotides outside the gene matches: 11. Germline CDR1 reads DFQATT; CDR2 reads SNEGSKA (reference sequence). Here the CDR3 DNA reads TGCAGTGCTAGGGCAGGGGGCCCTGAGGGACAGCCCCAGCATTTT. This codes for CSARAGGPEGQPQHF.

Of note for this clonotype: A much more abundant neighbour one base away suggests this may be a read error. The chain couples TRBV27 to TRBJ2-3, with 8 bases that match TRBD1. The CDR3 runs to 14 residues. CDR1 is MNHEY and CDR2 is SMNVEV in the germline V gene (reference sequence). V shed 10 bases, J shed 0 bases, and the junction held 6 bases outside the gene matches. The CDR3 region is CANIRQGSTDTQYF. CDR3 nucleotide sequence: TGTGCCAACATACGACAGGGGAGCACAGATACGCAGTATTTT.

The sample holds many counts of this clonotype. The chain recombines TRBV6-5 with TRBJ1-2, with a weak D call TRBD1 (5 bases). The ends were cut back, 0 bases at V and 4 bases at J, with 9 bases in the middle. The CDR3 totals 14 residues. Germline V gene sequence: CDR1 MNHEY, CDR2 SVGAGI. The CDR3 loop is CASSYSEGLYGYTF. The DNA of the CDR3 is TGTGCCAGCAGTTACTCTGAGGGGCTCTATGGCTACACCTTC.

Many counts were recorded for this clonotype. The chain couples TRBV7-6 to TRBJ1-1; TRBD1 aligns across 7 bases. Germline values: CDR1 SGHVS, CDR2 FNYEAQ. The trim removed 0 bases at V and 0 bases at J, leaving 10 bases unmatched. The CDR3 spans 18 residues. The DNA of the CDR3 is TGTGCCAGCAGCTTAGCGAACAGGGGAAAGATTATGAACACTGAAGCTTTCTTT. Protein sequence: CASSLANRGKIMNTEAFF.

This chain's CDR3 is CSVGFYRGGYGYTF. DNA for the CDR3: TGCAGCGTTGGCTTTTACAGGGGAGGCTATGGCTACACCTTC. The chain is built from TRBV29-1 and TRBJ1-2; 7 positions match TRBD1. This CDR3 is 14 amino acids long. V lost 4 bases to trimming and J lost 4 bases; unmatched junction nucleotides: 9. Germline V gene sequence: CDR1 SQVTM, CDR2 ANQGSEA.

A few counts support this clonotype. The CDR3 is CSAIAGGGNYGYTF. In DNA form, the CDR3 reads TGCAGTGCTATTGCCGGAGGGGGCAACTATGGCTACACCTTC. The V gene is TRBV20-1, the J gene TRBJ1-2, with TRBD1 matching 7 bases. This CDR3 has 14 amino acids. Germline-derived CDR1 and CDR2 are DFQATT and SNEGSKA (reference sequence). V shed 4 bases, J shed 2 bases, and the junction held 7 bases outside the gene matches.

This clonotype was seen many times. The chain uses TRBV27 and TRBJ1-1; tentative D call: TRBD1 (6 bases). V lost 0 bases to trimming and J lost 4 bases, with 9 bases between them. This CDR3 contains 14 residues. Germline V gene data show CDR1 as MNHEY and CDR2 as SMNVEV (reference sequence). CDR3 sequence reads: CASSLSKGGTEAFF. The CDR3 bases are TGTGCCAGCAGTTTATCCAAAGGGGGCACTGAAGCTTTCTTT.